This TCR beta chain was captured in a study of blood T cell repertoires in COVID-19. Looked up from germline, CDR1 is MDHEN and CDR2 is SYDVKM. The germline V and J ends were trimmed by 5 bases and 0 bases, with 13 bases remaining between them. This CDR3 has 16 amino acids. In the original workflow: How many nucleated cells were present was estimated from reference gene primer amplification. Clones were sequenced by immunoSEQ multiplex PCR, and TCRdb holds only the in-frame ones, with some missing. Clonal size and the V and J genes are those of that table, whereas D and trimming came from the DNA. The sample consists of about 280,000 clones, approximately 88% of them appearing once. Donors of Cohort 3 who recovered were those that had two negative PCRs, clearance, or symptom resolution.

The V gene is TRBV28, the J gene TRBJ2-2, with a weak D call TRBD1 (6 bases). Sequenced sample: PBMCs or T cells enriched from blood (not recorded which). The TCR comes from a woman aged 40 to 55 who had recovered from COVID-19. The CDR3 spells CASSLTGTPNTGELFF. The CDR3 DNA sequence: TGTGCCAGCAGTCTAACCGGGACACCGAACACCGGGGAGCTGTTTTTT.